The 23 T cell receptor beta chains listed next were all sequenced from one sample in a study of Tregs in tolerant kidney transplant recipients. Libraries were prepared by immunoSEQ multiplex PCR; TCRdb keeps only in-frame clonotypes and omits some of them. Of 90,000 to 150,000 clones listed, approximately 90% are singletons. Sample: CD4+ T cells from blood. The receptors derive from a human donor in good health.

The chain is built from TRBV18 and TRBJ1-1; 7 bases line up with TRBD1. V shed 4 bases and J 0 bases; nucleotides not matched to a gene: 2. The V gene's germline CDR1 is KGHSH and CDR2 LQKENI. The CDR3 loop spans 14 amino acids. CDR3 amino acids: CASSLGQVNTEAFF. The CDR3 nucleotides are TGTGCCAGCTCACTCGGACAGGTGAACACTGAAGCTTTCTTT.

The chain has TRBV6-5 and TRBJ1-1; D gene unclear. The CDR3 spans 11 residues. The ends were cut back, 8 bases at V and 2 bases at J, with 6 bases in the middle. Germline loops: CDR1 MNHEY, CDR2 SVGAGI. The CDR3: CASAANTEAFF. The CDR3 DNA reads as TGTGCCAGCGCAGCTAACACTGAAGCTTTCTTT.

The chain uses TRBV2 and TRBJ1-5; D gene uncertain. Germline assignment: CDR1 SNHLY and CDR2 FYNNEI. This CDR3 is 15 amino acids long. Between the trimmed V and J ends, which lost 7 bases and 0 bases, there was a span of 13 bases. The CDR3: CASTPDGLSNQPQHF. The CDR3 region has the DNA TGTGCCAGCACTCCGGACGGACTTAGCAATCAGCCCCAGCATTTT.

The table lists this clone with a few counts. The genes are TRBV5-1 and TRBJ1-1; no clear D. Trimming pared 2 bases from V and 1 base from J, leaving 6 bases between. This CDR3 region has 13 residues. Germline CDR1 reads SGHRS; CDR2 reads YFSETQ. CDR3 bases: TGCGCCAGCAGCTTTGACTCGAACACTGAAGCTTTCTTT. It codes for CASSFDSNTEAFF.

This sequence joins TRBV5-1 and TRBJ2-3; 10 nucleotides agree with TRBD1. There are 19 residues in the CDR3. The V segment lost 4 bases and the J segment 5 bases; nucleotides outside the gene matches: 19. The germline gives CDR1 SGHRS, CDR2 YFSETQ. The CDR3 region has the DNA TGCGCCAGCAGCCTAAACCCGAGTCGCAGGACAGGGGGAGAAGATACGCAGTATTTT. Protein: CASSLNPSRRTGGEDTQYF.

CDR3 region: CASSTGLWEKLFF. The CDR3 DNA reads as TGTGCCAGCAGCACAGGGCTTTGGGAAAAACTGTTTTTT. V usage is TRBV11-2 and J usage is TRBJ1-4; perhaps TRBD1 as D (6 bases). The V end lost 5 bases, the J end lost 8 bases, and 12 bases lay between the germline ends. The CDR3 has 13 residues. Germline CDR1 and CDR2: SGHAT and FQNNGV.

This chain connects TRBV30 to TRBJ1-1; D is uncertain. In germline, CDR1 is GTSNPN, CDR2 SVGIG (reference sequence). CDR3 length: 14 amino acids. V was clipped by 5 bases and J by 3 bases, with 16 bases between them. CDR3 coding DNA: TGTGCCTGGGCCTTAGCAGGATCTGACACTGAAGCTTTCTTT. It specifies CAWALAGSDTEAFF.

The chain has TRBV5-1 and TRBJ2-7; the D gene is possibly TRBD1 (6 bases). CDR1 and CDR2 from the germline V gene are SGHRS and YFSETQ. V was pared by 4 bases and J by 2 bases, with 16 bases between. This CDR3 spans 15 amino acids. In nucleotides, the CDR3 is TGCGCCAGCAGCGTGAGTCCGGGACAAACCTACGAGCAGTACTTC. This codes for CASSVSPGQTYEQYF.

The genes are TRBV5-5 and TRBJ1-1; 8 bases map to TRBD1. V dropped 7 bases and J dropped 0; count of bases not matched to a gene: 14. Germline V gene data show CDR1 as SGHKS and CDR2 as YYEKEE (reference sequence). The CDR3 contains 17 residues. The chain's CDR3 is CASYRPGQAIMNTEAFF. CDR3 DNA sequence: TGTGCCAGCTATCGGCCGGGACAGGCCATAATGAACACTGAAGCTTTCTTT.

The chain recombines TRBV6-1 with TRBJ1-2; no reliable D call. V was shortened by 6 bases and J by 4 bases, with 3 bases between the two germline ends. CDR3 length equals 10 residues. The germline gives CDR1 MNHNS, CDR2 SASEGT. This chain's CDR3 is CASSVYGYTF. CDR3 bases: TGTGCCAGCAGCGTCTATGGCTACACCTTC.

This clone is a singleton in its sample. The chain has TRBV5-4 and TRBJ2-4; 9 bases are shared with TRBD1. Trimming took 4 bases from V and 6 from J; bases not matched to a gene: 5. Germline assignment: CDR1 SGHNT and CDR2 YYREEE (reference sequence). The CDR3 is 14 amino acids. The CDR3 DNA reads TGTGCCAGCAGCCTCCGGGGACAGGGAAACATTCAGTACTTC. Translation: CASSLRGQGNIQYF.

This chain links TRBV5-1 with TRBJ2-7; D may be TRBD1 or TRBD2 (5 bases each). The CDR3 spans 15 residues. V gave up 4 bases and J gave up 0 bases, with 14 bases separating them. Looked up from germline, CDR1 is SGHRS and CDR2 is YFSETQ. CDR3 sequence reads: CASSRDRRSSYEQYF. CDR3 nucleotides: TGCGCCAGCAGCCGGGACCGAAGGAGCTCCTACGAGCAGTACTTC.

The V gene is TRBV7-2, the J gene TRBJ1-4, with D maybe TRBD1 (5 bases). The CDR3 spans 15 residues. V shed 1 base and J shed 5 bases, with 11 bases lying between them. CDR1 SGHTA and CDR2 FQGNSA come from the germline V gene. The CDR3 coding sequence is TGTGCCAGCAGCTTAGATCAGGGTCGAAATGAAAAACTGTTTTTT. Its protein is CASSLDQGRNEKLFF.

This rearrangement joins TRBV29-1 to TRBJ2-1, with 8 bases fitting TRBD1. CDR3 length: 14 amino acids. V lost 7 bases to trimming and J lost 2 bases; unmatched junction nucleotides: 7. CDR1 and CDR2 (germline): SQVTM, ANQGSEA. For the CDR3, the DNA is TGCAGCGCAATCACAGGGGGTACCTACAATGAGCAGTTCTTC. Its translation: CSAITGGTYNEQFF.

The chain uses TRBV7-9 and TRBJ2-1; TRBD2 matches 9 bases. Germline lookup yields CDR1 SEHNR and CDR2 FQNEAQ (reference sequence). CDR3 length: 17 amino acids. The junction had 8 bases not matched to a gene; V was cut back by 2 bases and J by 3 bases. The CDR3 DNA sequence: TGTGCCAGCAGCTTACTACCCGGGACTAGCCTCTACAATGAGCAGTTCTTC. Translating it yields CASSLLPGTSLYNEQFF.

This clone was observed a few times. Other DNA sequences in the same sample also yield this CDR3. The genes are TRBV7-3 and TRBJ1-1; no clear D. The CDR3 has 13 residues. The V gene lost 5 bases and the J gene lost 1 base, with 8 bases spanning the gap. Germline V gene sequence: CDR1 SGHTA, CDR2 FQGTGA. The CDR3, as DNA: TGTGCCAGCAGCGAATTCAGGAACACTGAAGCTTTCTTT. This encodes CASSEFRNTEAFF. Full variable domain (rest looked up from reference TRBV7-3 and TRBJ1-1): GAGVSQTPSNKVTEKGKYVELRCDPISGHTALYWYRQSLGQGPEFLIYFQGTGAADDSGLPNDRFFAVRPEGSVSTLKIQRTERGDSAVYLCASSEFRNTEAFFGQGTRLTVV.

This clone was recorded once. This chain links TRBV9 with TRBJ2-6; D possibly matches TRBD1 or TRBD2 (5 bases each). Trimming removed 0 bases from V and 0 bases from J, with 16 bases in between. The CDR3 covers 19 residues. Per germline, CDR1 SGDLS and CDR2 YYNGEE. CDR3: CASSVAPGPFASGANVLTF. The CDR3 DNA reads as TGTGCCAGCAGCGTAGCTCCGGGACCATTTGCCTCTGGGGCCAACGTCCTGACTTTC.

The chain joins TRBV7-9 to TRBJ2-1; 14 bases map to TRBD2. The V gene end was trimmed by 4 bases and the J gene end by 0 bases; junction bases not matched to a gene: 8. The CDR3 has 19 amino acids. Germline assignment: CDR1 SEHNR and CDR2 FQNEAQ (reference sequence). CDR3 bases: TGTGCCAGCAGCTACGGACTAGCGGGGGGTTATAGCTCCTACAATGAGCAGTTCTTC. This translates into CASSYGLAGGYSSYNEQFF.

The chain is built from TRBV5-1 and TRBJ2-1; 9 bases fit TRBD1. Trimming at V came to 7 bases and at J to 10 bases, leaving 15 bases not matched to a gene. The germline gives CDR1 SGHRS, CDR2 YFSETQ. This CDR3 region has 15 residues. The DNA for the CDR3 is TGCGCCAGCTACCTAACAGGGGGCGGGTCGGGAGAGCAGTTCTTC. Translated, it gives CASYLTGGGSGEQFF.

The chain employs TRBV19 and TRBJ2-1; 10 bases are a match to TRBD2. Germline V gene lookup returns CDR1 LNHDA and CDR2 SQIVND (reference sequence). Trimming removed 8 bases from V and 5 bases from J; junction bases left unmatched: 12. The CDR3 is 16 residues long. The CDR3 loop reads CASLSHSGGNDNEQFF. DNA for the CDR3: TGTGCCAGTCTCTCCCATAGCGGGGGGAATGACAATGAGCAGTTCTTC.

V usage is TRBV5-6 and J usage is TRBJ2-3; 10 bases fit TRBD1. Per the germline V gene, CDR1 is SGHDT and CDR2 is YYEEEE. The trim removed 4 bases at V and 7 bases at J, leaving 9 bases unmatched. The CDR3 consists of 15 residues. CDR3 in DNA: TGTGCCAGCAGCGACCGGGACAGGGGACTGTATACGCAGTATTTT. Its protein product is CASSDRDRGLYTQYF.

This clone has a single count. The V gene is TRBV9, the J gene TRBJ2-5, with D perhaps matching TRBD2 (5 bases). V was shortened by 4 bases and J by 6 bases, with 16 bases between the two germline ends. Looked up from germline, CDR1 is SGDLS and CDR2 is YYNGEE. The CDR3 length is 14 residues. CDR3 sequence: CASSSGLLGKTQYF. In DNA form, the CDR3 reads TGTGCCAGCAGCTCCGGACTCTTGGGGAAGACCCAGTACTTC.

The chain is built from TRBV5-4 and TRBJ2-2; D perhaps matches TRBD1 (7 bases). Trimming took off 4 bases at V and 7 bases at J, with 17 bases between the two ends. Germline loops: CDR1 SGHNT, CDR2 YYREEE (reference sequence). This CDR3 is built from 15 residues. CDR3 region: CASSPRGGGVGELFF. CDR3 in DNA: TGTGCCAGCAGCCCTCGAGGAGGGGGCGTCGGGGAGCTGTTTTTT.